The 24 T cell receptor beta chains below were found in one sample sequenced in a study of spatial heterogeneity in lung cancer. Whole-study findings and limits: Tumor mutation count correlated with how many alpha and beta TCRs expanded intratumorally.

No antigen is known for these receptors. TCRdb reprocessed the 5' RACE reads with MiXCR, giving one entry per CDR3 protein. The sample contains some 1,000 distinct CDR3 sequences, approximately 33% of which appear only once. Indicated time point: sample taken at primary tumor resection. The specimen was lung tumor tissue, collected at surgery. These receptors were taken from a male donor with early-stage non-small cell lung cancer.

The V call is TRBV5-1, the J call TRBJ2-3; D is perhaps TRBD2 (7 bases). V gave up 9 bases and J gave up 2 bases, with 16 bases separating them. Germline V gene data show CDR1 as SGHRS and CDR2 as YFSETQ. CDR3 size: 14 residues. DNA of the CDR3: TGCGCCACCACCGCGGGGGCCACCACAGATACGCAGTATTTT. Its protein is CATTAGATTDTQYF. Full variable domain (outside the CDR3, taken from reference TRBV5-1 and TRBJ2-3): KAGVTQTPRYLIKTRGQQVTLSCSPISGHRSVSWYQQTPGQGLQFLFEYFSETQRNKGNFPGRFSGRQFSNSRSEMNVSTLELGDSALYLCATTAGATTDTQYFGPGTRLTVL.

This chain links TRBV9 with TRBJ2-2, with 13 bases matching TRBD2. This CDR3 region has 18 residues. Germline trimming cut 0 bases from V and 6 bases from J; bases unmatched to any gene: 8. Per germline, CDR1 SGDLS and CDR2 YYNGEE. This CDR3 is CASSVDPGLAGVAGELFF. As DNA, the CDR3 is TGTGCCAGCAGCGTAGATCCTGGACTAGCGGGAGTTGCCGGGGAGCTGTTTTTT.

This clonotype has a handful of counts. A much larger clone lies one base from this, so it may be a read error. The chain is built from TRBV7-8 and TRBJ2-4, with 7 bases identical to TRBD2. Germline V CDR1 and CDR2: SGHVS, FQNEAQ. There are 15 residues in the CDR3. CDR3 DNA sequence: TGTGCCAGCAGCTTAGGCGGGGGTGCCAAAAGCATTCAGTACTTC. It is translated as CASSLGGGAKSIQYF.

By share of the sample, this clonotype is large (0.1 to 1%). This chain's CDR3 is CASSLLALNSYEQYF. CDR3 DNA: TGTGCCAGCAGCTTGTTAGCGTTGAATTCCTACGAGCAGTACTTC. The genes are TRBV5-6 and TRBJ2-7; a possible D gene is TRBD2 (5 bases). Trimming left V 1 base short and J 1 base short, with 12 bases between. The CDR3 consists of 15 residues. Germline lookup yields CDR1 SGHDT and CDR2 YYEEEE.

By frequency in the sample, this clonotype is large (0.1 to 1%). V usage is TRBV4-1 and J usage is TRBJ2-2, with TRBD2 matching 11 bases. The V segment lost 0 bases and the J segment 4 bases; nucleotides outside the gene matches: 7. Germline values: CDR1 MGHRA, CDR2 YSYEKL. There are 18 residues in the CDR3. The CDR3 is CASSQDTTSGVVTGELFF. For the CDR3, the DNA is TGCGCCAGCAGCCAAGATACGACTAGCGGGGTAGTCACCGGGGAGCTGTTTTTT.

A few counts support this clonotype. V gene TRBV6-2 or TRBV6-3 combines with J gene TRBJ2-1; 10 bases are shared with TRBD2. Per germline, CDR1 MNHEY and CDR2 SVGEGT. The J segment lost 7 bases and the V segment lost 0 bases, leaving 15 bases of the junction unmatched. There are 19 residues in the CDR3. The CDR3 DNA follows: TGTGCCAGCAGTTACTCGAGTTCCCCTAGCGGGAGTCCGTGGAATGAGCAGTTCTTC. Protein product: CASSYSSSPSGSPWNEQFF.

This clonotype ranks as large. The chain recombines TRBV27 with TRBJ2-7, with 14 positions matching TRBD2. V lost 0 bases to trimming and J lost 7 bases; unmatched junction nucleotides: 8. Looked up from germline, CDR1 is MNHEY and CDR2 is SMNVEV (reference sequence). The CDR3 is made up of 17 amino acids. CDR3 loop: CASSLSVGTSGSGEQYF. In nucleotides, the CDR3 is TGTGCCAGCAGTTTATCGGTTGGGACTAGCGGGAGTGGTGAGCAGTACTTC.

This clonotype is large in the sample. The genes are TRBV4-3 and TRBJ2-1; 11 bases are a match to TRBD2. Germline V gene data show CDR1 as LGHNA and CDR2 as YSLEER. The CDR3 contains 17 residues. The V gene end was trimmed by 1 base and the J gene end by 4 bases; junction bases not matched to a gene: 6. CDR3 in amino acids: CASSQGRIAGGYNEQFF. The CDR3 DNA reads TGCGCCAGCAGCCAAGGTCGTATAGCGGGGGGGTACAATGAGCAGTTCTTC.

The CDR3 region has the DNA TGCGCCAGCAACCCCTTCCCCACAGGGGACTACAATGAGCAGTTCTTC. Translation: CASNPFPTGDYNEQFF. V and J are TRBV5-1 and TRBJ2-1, with 7 nucleotides matching TRBD1. With 6 bases clipped from V and 3 bases from J, the junction kept 12 bases outside the gene matches. CDR1 is SGHRS and CDR2 is YFSETQ in the germline V gene. The CDR3 covers 16 residues.

The V and J genes are TRBV5-1 and TRBJ1-1; 9 nucleotides line up with TRBD1. This CDR3 region has 16 residues. CDR1 is SGHRS and CDR2 is YFSETQ in the germline V gene. The junction had 7 bases not matched to a gene; V was cut back by 0 bases and J by 4 bases. The CDR3 loop is CASSLAGQGSGTEAFF. CDR3 bases: TGCGCCAGCAGCTTGGCGGGACAGGGCTCGGGCACTGAAGCTTTCTTT.

By share of the sample, this clonotype is medium-sized (0.01 to 0.1%). The chain is built from TRBV27 and TRBJ2-7; TRBD1 agrees at 9 bases. This CDR3 region has 14 residues. CDR1 is MNHEY and CDR2 is SMNVEV in the germline V gene (reference sequence). The V segment lost 5 bases and the J segment 3 bases; nucleotides outside the gene matches: 5. CDR3 amino acids: CASSLQGANYEQYF. CDR3 DNA sequence: TGTGCCAGCAGTCTACAGGGGGCTAACTACGAGCAGTACTTC.

In this sample, this clonotype is medium-sized. The chain uses TRBV18 and TRBJ1-5; TRBD1 agrees at 11 bases. This CDR3 region has 19 residues. Germline V gene sequence: CDR1 KGHSH, CDR2 LQKENI. After removal of 3 bases from V and 0 bases from J, the junction contained 10 bases not matched to a gene. CDR3 protein: CASSPSPGQGGYSNQPQHF. In DNA form, the CDR3 reads TGTGCCAGCTCACCCTCCCCGGGACAGGGGGGCTATAGCAATCAGCCCCAGCATTTT. The full variable domain, in which reference TRBV18 and TRBJ1-5 provide the parts outside the CDR3, is NAGVMQNPRHLVRRRGQEARLRCSPMKGHSHVYWYRQLPEEGLKFMVYLQKENIIDESGMPKERFSAEFPKEGPSILRIQQVVRGDSAAYFCASSPSPGQGGYSNQPQHFGDGTRLSIL.

CDR3 in DNA: TGCGCCAGCAGCTTGGCCGGGGACAGGGCCCTCTCTGGGGCCAACGTCCTGACTTTC. Amino acids: CASSLAGDRALSGANVLTF. The rearrangement joins TRBV5-1 to TRBJ2-6; TRBD1 matches 9 bases. The CDR3 consists of 19 residues. The germline CDR1 and CDR2 sequences are SGHRS and YFSETQ. V shed 0 bases and J 0 bases; nucleotides not matched to a gene: 7. Full variable domain (remainder filled in from reference TRBV5-1 and TRBJ2-6): KAGVTQTPRYLIKTRGQQVTLSCSPISGHRSVSWYQQTPGQGLQFLFEYFSETQRNKGNFPGRFSGRQFSNSRSEMNVSTLELGDSALYLCASSLAGDRALSGANVLTFGAGSRLTVL.

By its share, this clonotype is large. The J gene is TRBJ2-7, the V gene TRBV9; TRBD2 matches at 9 bases. With V trimmed by 0 bases and J by 6 bases, 13 bases remained unmatched. This CDR3 has 17 amino acids. Germline assignment: CDR1 SGDLS and CDR2 YYNGEE. The CDR3 DNA sequence: TGTGCCAGCAGCGTAGGAGTTGGCGGGGGGGACCTCTCCGAGCAGTACTTC. Protein product: CASSVGVGGGDLSEQYF.

The chain recombines TRBV3-1 with TRBJ2-7; D may be TRBD2 (6 bases). The V end lost 3 bases, the J end lost 6 bases, and 18 bases lay between the germline ends. This CDR3 comprises 15 residues. Germline loops: CDR1 LGHDT, CDR2 YNNKEL (reference sequence). The CDR3 here is CASSQQATSWAEQYF. The DNA of the CDR3 is TGTGCCAGCAGCCAGCAGGCGACTAGTTGGGCCGAGCAGTACTTC.

This clonotype was observed a few times. The chain has TRBV25-1 and TRBJ1-4; D gene unclear. Trimming took 5 bases from V and 1 from J, leaving 11 bases between them. This CDR3 is built from 15 residues. Germline-derived CDR1 and CDR2 are MGHDK and SYGVNS. The CDR3 here is CASSPMVGTNEKLFF. The CDR3 nucleotides are TGTGCCAGCAGTCCCATGGTGGGAACTAATGAAAAACTGTTTTTT.

Sample share makes this clonotype large. The V and J genes are TRBV6-5 and TRBJ2-3; D gene uncertain. Germline values: CDR1 MNHEY, CDR2 SVGAGI. Trimming cost V 0 bases and J 1 base, with 8 bases left between them. This CDR3 comprises 15 residues. CDR3 loop: CASSYSYRGTDTQYF. The CDR3 region has the DNA TGTGCCAGCAGTTACTCATACCGGGGCACAGATACGCAGTATTTT.

This clonotype is classed as medium-sized (0.01 to 0.1%). The chain recombines TRBV12-3 or TRBV12-4 with TRBJ1-1, with 10 positions matching TRBD1. V trimming: 8 bases; J trimming: 7 bases; junction bases outside the gene matches: 10. The CDR3 has 14 residues. The CDR3 protein is CASGGTGDAGEAFF. The DNA for the CDR3 is TGTGCCAGCGGGGGGACAGGGGACGCCGGTGAAGCTTTCTTT.

By sample share, this clonotype is large. The chain uses TRBV5-1 and TRBJ2-1; 8 bases are shared with TRBD2. This CDR3 contains 15 residues. Germline-derived CDR1 and CDR2 are SGHRS and YFSETQ. V lost 1 base, J lost 5 bases, and 5 bases stayed unmatched. The DNA for the CDR3 is TGCGCCAGCAGCTTGAGTCCTAGCGGGCACAATGAGCAGTTCTTC. It specifies CASSLSPSGHNEQFF.

This clonotype is categorized as large. The rearrangement links TRBV11-3 to TRBJ2-3, with D possibly TRBD1 on 5 matching bases. From germline, CDR1 is SGHNT and CDR2 YENEEA. V gave up 6 bases and J gave up 8 bases, with 15 bases separating them. This CDR3 region has 13 residues. CDR3 amino acids: CASSPGPTATQYF. CDR3 sequence (DNA): TGTGCCAGCAGTCCAGGGCCCACGGCTACGCAGTATTTT.

The chain couples TRBV5-1 to TRBJ2-2; D remains ambiguous. Trimming took off 3 bases at V and 1 base at J, with 7 bases between the two ends. CDR1 and CDR2 from the germline V gene are SGHRS and YFSETQ. This CDR3 is 14 amino acids long. CDR3 amino acids: CASSWERNTGELFF. The CDR3 DNA reads TGCGCCAGCAGCTGGGAACGGAACACCGGGGAGCTGTTTTTT.

This clonotype is large in the sample. The CDR3 DNA reads TGCGCCAGCAGCCCCGACTCCCCACGGACGGCTAATGAAAAACTGTTTTTT. Translating it yields CASSPDSPRTANEKLFF. This chain connects TRBV4-3 to TRBJ1-4; D gene uncertain. The CDR3 is 17 amino acids. V was clipped by 4 bases and J by 3 bases, with 18 bases between them. Germline V gene sequence: CDR1 LGHNA, CDR2 YSLEER.

V is TRBV11-2 and J is TRBJ2-2; either TRBD1 or TRBD2 may supply D (5 bases each). The CDR3 length is 17 residues. Per germline, CDR1 SGHAT and CDR2 FQNNGV. Trimming pared 0 bases from V and 0 bases from J, leaving 11 bases between. The CDR3 coding sequence is TGTGCCAGCAGCTTAGATCTTATGGGGGCGAACACCGGGGAGCTGTTTTTT. It specifies CASSLDLMGANTGELFF.

This clonotype is labeled large (0.1 to 1%). The rearrangement links TRBV7-9 to TRBJ2-3; 8 nucleotides line up with TRBD2. Germline V gene data show CDR1 as SEHNR and CDR2 as FQNEAQ (reference sequence). V lost 5 bases and J lost 1; bases outside the gene matches: 11. CDR3 length equals 17 residues. The CDR3 loop is CASSKGGGTSGTDTQYF. CDR3 nucleotide sequence: TGTGCCAGCAGCAAGGGCGGGGGGACCTCGGGCACAGATACGCAGTATTTT.